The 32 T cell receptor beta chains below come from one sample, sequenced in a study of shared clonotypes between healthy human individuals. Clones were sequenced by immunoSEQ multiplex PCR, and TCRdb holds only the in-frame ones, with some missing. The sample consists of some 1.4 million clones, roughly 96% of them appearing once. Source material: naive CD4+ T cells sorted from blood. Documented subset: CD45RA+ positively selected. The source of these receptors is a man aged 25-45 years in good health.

CDR3 nucleotide sequence: TGCGCCAGCAGTGAGGGGTTGAAGCGGCCCCAGCATTTT. Translation: CASSEGLKRPQHF. The V gene is TRBV10-1, the J gene TRBJ1-5, with D unresolved. CDR1 and CDR2 (germline): WNHNN, SYGVQD (reference sequence). V was clipped by 2 bases and J by 9 bases, with 11 bases between them. CDR3 length: 13 amino acids.

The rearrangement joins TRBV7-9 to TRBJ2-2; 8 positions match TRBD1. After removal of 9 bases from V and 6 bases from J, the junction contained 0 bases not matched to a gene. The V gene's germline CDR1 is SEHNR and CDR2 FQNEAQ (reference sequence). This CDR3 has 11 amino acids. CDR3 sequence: CARTGAGELFF. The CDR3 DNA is TGTGCCAGGACAGGGGCCGGGGAGCTGTTTTTT.

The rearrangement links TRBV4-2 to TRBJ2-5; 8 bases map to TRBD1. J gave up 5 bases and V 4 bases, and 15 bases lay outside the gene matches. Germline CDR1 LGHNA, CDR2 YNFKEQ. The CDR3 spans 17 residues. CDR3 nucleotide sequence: TGTGCCAGCAGCCCGACAACAGGGGGGTCACGGAGGGAGACCCAGTACTTC. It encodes CASSPTTGGSRRETQYF.

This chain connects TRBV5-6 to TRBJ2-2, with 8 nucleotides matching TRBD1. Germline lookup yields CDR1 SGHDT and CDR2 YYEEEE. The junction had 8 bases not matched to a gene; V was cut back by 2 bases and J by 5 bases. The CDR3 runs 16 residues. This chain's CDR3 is CASSFTGQAYTGELFF. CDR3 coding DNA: TGTGCCAGCAGCTTTACGGGACAGGCATATACCGGGGAGCTGTTTTTT.

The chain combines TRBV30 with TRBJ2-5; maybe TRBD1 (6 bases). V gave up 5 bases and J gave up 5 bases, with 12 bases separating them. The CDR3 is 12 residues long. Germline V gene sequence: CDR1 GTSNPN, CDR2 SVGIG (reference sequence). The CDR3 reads CAWDRSPETQYF. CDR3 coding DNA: TGTGCCTGGGACAGGTCCCCGGAGACCCAGTACTTC.

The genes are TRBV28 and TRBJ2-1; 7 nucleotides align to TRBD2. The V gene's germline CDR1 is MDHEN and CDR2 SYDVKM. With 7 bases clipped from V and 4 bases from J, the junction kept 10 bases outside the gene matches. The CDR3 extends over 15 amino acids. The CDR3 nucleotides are TGTGCCAGCACCGTTGGCGGGAGTATTTACAATGAGCAGTTCTTC. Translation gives CASTVGGSIYNEQFF.

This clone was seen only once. The CDR3 nucleotides read TGTGCCAGCAGCTTAGCCAGCCAACCCTCCTACAATGAGCAGTTCTTC. Protein sequence: CASSLASQPSYNEQFF. The rearrangement links TRBV5-6 to TRBJ2-1; D is unresolved. Trimming pared 2 bases from V and 0 bases from J, leaving 12 bases between. CDR1 and CDR2 from the germline V gene are SGHDT and YYEEEE. This CDR3 contains 16 residues.

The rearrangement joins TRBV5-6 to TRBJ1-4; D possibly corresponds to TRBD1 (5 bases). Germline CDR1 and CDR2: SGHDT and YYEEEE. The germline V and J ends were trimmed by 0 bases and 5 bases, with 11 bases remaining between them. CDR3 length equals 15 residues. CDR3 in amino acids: CASSLVGVGNEKLFF. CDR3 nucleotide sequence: TGTGCCAGCAGCTTGGTGGGGGTTGGAAATGAAAAACTGTTTTTT.

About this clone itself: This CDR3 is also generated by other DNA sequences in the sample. The CDR3 DNA reads TGTGCCAGCAGCTCAGGACTAGCGGGAGGTGAGCAGTACTTC. Translation gives CASSSGLAGGEQYF. This chain uses TRBV5-4 with TRBJ2-7; TRBD2 aligns across 14 bases. Germline CDR1 SGHNT, CDR2 YYREEE (reference sequence). This CDR3 is built from 14 residues. Trimming removed 3 bases from V and 7 bases from J; junction bases left unmatched: 3.

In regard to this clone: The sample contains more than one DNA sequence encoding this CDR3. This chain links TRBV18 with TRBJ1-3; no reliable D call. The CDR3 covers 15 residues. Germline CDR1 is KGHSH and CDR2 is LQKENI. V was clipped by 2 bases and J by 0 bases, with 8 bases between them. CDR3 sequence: CASSPGGFSGNTIYF. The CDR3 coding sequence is TGTGCCAGCTCACCAGGCGGCTTCTCTGGAAACACCATATATTTT.

This CDR3 reads CASSLTYQETQYF. The CDR3 DNA reads as TGTGCCAGCAGCTTGACGTACCAAGAGACCCAGTACTTC. V usage is TRBV5-4 and J usage is TRBJ2-5, with no clear D. This CDR3 is built from 13 residues. The V gene lost 1 base and the J gene lost 0 bases, with 4 bases spanning the gap. Germline CDR1 is SGHNT and CDR2 is YYREEE (reference sequence). The full variable domain, completed using reference TRBV5-4 and TRBJ2-5, is ETGVTQSPTHLIKTRGQQVTLRCSSQSGHNTVSWYQQALGQGPQFIFQYYREEENGRGNFPPRFSGLQFPNYSSELNVNALELDDSALYLCASSLTYQETQYFGPGTRLLVL.

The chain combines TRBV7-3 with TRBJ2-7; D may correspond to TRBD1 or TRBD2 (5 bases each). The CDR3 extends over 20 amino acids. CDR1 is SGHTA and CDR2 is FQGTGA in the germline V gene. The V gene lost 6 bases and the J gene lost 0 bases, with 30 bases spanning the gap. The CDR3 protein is CASSPSVNIGDARASYEQYF. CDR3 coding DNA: TGTGCCAGCAGTCCTTCCGTGAATATCGGGGACGCCCGAGCCTCCTACGAGCAGTACTTC. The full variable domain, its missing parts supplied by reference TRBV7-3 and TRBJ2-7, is GAGVSQTPSNKVTEKGKYVELRCDPISGHTALYWYRQSLGQGPEFLIYFQGTGAADDSGLPNDRFFAVRPEGSVSTLKIQRTERGDSAVYLCASSPSVNIGDARASYEQYFGPGTRLTVT.

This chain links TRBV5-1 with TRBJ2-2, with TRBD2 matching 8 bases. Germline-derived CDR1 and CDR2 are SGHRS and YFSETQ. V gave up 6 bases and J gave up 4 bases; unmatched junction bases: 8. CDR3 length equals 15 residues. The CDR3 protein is CASIQTAGVTGELFF. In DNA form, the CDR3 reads TGCGCCAGCATACAGACAGCGGGAGTCACCGGGGAGCTGTTTTTT. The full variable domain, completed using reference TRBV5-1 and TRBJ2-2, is KAGVTQTPRYLIKTRGQQVTLSCSPISGHRSVSWYQQTPGQGLQFLFEYFSETQRNKGNFPGRFSGRQFSNSRSEMNVSTLELGDSALYLCASIQTAGVTGELFFGEGSRLTVL.

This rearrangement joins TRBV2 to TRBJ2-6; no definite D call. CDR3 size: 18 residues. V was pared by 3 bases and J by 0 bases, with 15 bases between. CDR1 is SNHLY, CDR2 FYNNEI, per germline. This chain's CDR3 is CASSETQMLVSGANVLTF. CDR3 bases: TGTGCCAGCAGTGAGACGCAGATGTTAGTCTCTGGGGCCAACGTCCTGACTTTC.

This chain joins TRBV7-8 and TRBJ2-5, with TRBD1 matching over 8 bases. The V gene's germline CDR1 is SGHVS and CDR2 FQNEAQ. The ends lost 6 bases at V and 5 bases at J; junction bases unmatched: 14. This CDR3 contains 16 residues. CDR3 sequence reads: CASSPRRTGRLETQYF. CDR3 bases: TGTGCCAGCAGTCCAAGGCGGACAGGGCGCTTGGAGACCCAGTACTTC.

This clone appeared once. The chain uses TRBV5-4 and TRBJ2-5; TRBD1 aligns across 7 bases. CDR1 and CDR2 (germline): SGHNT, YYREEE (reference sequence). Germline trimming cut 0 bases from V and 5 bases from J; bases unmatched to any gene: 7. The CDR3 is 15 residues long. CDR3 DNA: TGTGCCAGCAGCTTGGCTAAGGGGGCGAAGGAGACCCAGTACTTC. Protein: CASSLAKGAKETQYF.

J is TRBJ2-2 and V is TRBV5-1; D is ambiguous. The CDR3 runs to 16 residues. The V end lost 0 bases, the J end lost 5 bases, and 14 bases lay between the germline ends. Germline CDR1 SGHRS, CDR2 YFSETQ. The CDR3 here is CASSLGFLGKTGELFF. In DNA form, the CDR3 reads TGCGCCAGCAGCTTGGGTTTTCTTGGAAAAACCGGGGAGCTGTTTTTT.

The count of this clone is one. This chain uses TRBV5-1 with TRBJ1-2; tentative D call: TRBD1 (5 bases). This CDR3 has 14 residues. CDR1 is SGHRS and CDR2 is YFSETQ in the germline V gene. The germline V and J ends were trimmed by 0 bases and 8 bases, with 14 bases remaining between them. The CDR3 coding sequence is TGCGCCAGCAGCTTGGAGGGGTCCTCCTACGGCTACACCTTC. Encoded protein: CASSLEGSSYGYTF.

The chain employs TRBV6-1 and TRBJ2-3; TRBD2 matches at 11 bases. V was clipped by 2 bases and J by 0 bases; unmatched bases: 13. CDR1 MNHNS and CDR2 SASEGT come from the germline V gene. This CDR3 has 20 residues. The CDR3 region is CASSERTSGPSLTSTDTQYF. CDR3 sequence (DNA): TGTGCCAGCAGTGAACGGACTAGCGGGCCAAGTCTTACTAGCACAGATACGCAGTATTTT.

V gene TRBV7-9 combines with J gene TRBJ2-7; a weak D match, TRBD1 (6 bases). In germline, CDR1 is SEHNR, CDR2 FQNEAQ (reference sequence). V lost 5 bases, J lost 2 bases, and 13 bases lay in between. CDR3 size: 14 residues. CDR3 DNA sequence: TGTGCCAGCAGCCCCGGGACACCACCCTACGAGCAGTACTTC. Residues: CASSPGTPPYEQYF.

This CDR3 is CASSSRLRWGGGTSTDTQYF. The CDR3 DNA reads as TGTGCCAGCAGTTCACGCCTCCGTTGGGGAGGAGGAACTAGCACAGATACGCAGTATTTT. The rearrangement uses TRBV27 and TRBJ2-3; TRBD2 might be the D (6 bases). The germline V and J ends were trimmed by 4 bases and 0 bases, with 26 bases remaining between them. The CDR3 runs 20 residues. Looked up from germline, CDR1 is MNHEY and CDR2 is SMNVEV (reference sequence).

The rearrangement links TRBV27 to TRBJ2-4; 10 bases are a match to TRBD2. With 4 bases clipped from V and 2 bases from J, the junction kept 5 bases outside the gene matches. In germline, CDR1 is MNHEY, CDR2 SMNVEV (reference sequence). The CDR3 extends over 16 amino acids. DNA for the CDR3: TGTGCCAGCAGTTCTCCACTAGCGGGAACCAAAAACATTCAGTACTTC. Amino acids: CASSSPLAGTKNIQYF.

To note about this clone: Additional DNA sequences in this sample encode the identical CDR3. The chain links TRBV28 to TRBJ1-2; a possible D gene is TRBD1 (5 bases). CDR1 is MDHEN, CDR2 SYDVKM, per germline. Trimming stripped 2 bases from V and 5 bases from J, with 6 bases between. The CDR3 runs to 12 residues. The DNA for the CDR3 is TGTGCCAGCAGTTTACCAGGGTATGGCTACACCTTC. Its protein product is CASSLPGYGYTF.

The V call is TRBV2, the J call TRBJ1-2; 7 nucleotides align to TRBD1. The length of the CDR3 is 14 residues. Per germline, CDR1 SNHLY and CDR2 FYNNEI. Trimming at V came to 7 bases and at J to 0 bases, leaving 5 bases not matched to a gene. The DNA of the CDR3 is TGTGCCAGCACGGGACAGCTGGCTAACTATGGCTACACCTTC. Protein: CASTGQLANYGYTF.

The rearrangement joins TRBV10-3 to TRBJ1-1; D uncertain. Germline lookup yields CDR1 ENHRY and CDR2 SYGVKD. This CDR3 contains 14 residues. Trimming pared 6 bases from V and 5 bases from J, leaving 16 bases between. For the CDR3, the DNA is TGTGCCATCAGGGACCCGAGGGAGAGAACTGAAGCTTTCTTT. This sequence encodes CAIRDPRERTEAFF.

The CDR3 DNA reads as TGCGCCAGCATCCCCGGGACTAGCGGATCCTACGAGCAGTACTTC. This codes for CASIPGTSGSYEQYF. The rearrangement links TRBV5-1 to TRBJ2-7, with TRBD2 matching over 11 bases. The CDR3 loop spans 15 amino acids. The V segment lost 6 bases and the J segment 1 base; nucleotides outside the gene matches: 6. Per the germline V gene, CDR1 is SGHRS and CDR2 is YFSETQ.

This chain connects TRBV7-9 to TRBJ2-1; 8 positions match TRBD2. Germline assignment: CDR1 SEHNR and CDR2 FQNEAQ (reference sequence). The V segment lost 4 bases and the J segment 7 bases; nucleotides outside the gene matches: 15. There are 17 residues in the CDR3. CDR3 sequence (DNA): TGTGCCAGCAGCTCCTTACTCTCCCCCGGGGGGGTGAATGAGCAGTTCTTC. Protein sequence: CASSSLLSPGGVNEQFF.

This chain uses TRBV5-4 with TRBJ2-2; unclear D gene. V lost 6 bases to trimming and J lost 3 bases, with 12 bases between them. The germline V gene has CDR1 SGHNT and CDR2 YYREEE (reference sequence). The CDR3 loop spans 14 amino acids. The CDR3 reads CASTRIDDTGELFF. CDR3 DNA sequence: TGTGCCAGCACCCGTATAGATGACACCGGGGAGCTGTTTTTT.

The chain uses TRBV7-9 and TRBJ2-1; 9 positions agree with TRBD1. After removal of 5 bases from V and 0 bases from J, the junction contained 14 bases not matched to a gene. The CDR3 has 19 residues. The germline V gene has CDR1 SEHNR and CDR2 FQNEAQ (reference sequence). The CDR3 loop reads CASSPITGGSGNSYNEQFF. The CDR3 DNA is TGTGCCAGCAGCCCAATTACAGGGGGCTCGGGGAACTCCTACAATGAGCAGTTCTTC.

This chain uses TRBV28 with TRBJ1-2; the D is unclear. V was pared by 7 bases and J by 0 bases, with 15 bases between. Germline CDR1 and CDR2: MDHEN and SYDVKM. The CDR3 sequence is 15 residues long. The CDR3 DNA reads TGTGCCAGCACCTACCATCCCCAGTCTAACTATGGCTACACCTTC. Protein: CASTYHPQSNYGYTF.

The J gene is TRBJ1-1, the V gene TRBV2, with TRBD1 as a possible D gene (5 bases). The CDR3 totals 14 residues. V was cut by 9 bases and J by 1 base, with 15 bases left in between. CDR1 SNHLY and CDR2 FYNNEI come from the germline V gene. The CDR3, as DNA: TGTGCCAGGTCATTAAAAAGGGGGAACACTGAAGCTTTCTTT. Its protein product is CARSLKRGNTEAFF.

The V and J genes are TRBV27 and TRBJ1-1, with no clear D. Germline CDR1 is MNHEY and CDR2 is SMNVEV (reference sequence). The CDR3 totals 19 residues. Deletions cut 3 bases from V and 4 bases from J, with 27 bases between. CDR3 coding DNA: TGTGCCAGCAGTTTTTCGGCGAAGGGTTACACCCCCACGGGCACTGAAGCTTTCTTT. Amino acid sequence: CASSFSAKGYTPTGTEAFF.